This entry lists 5 T cell receptor beta chains sequenced from one sample in a study of T cell clonality in common variable immunodeficiency. Study-wide results and caveats: In common variable immunodeficiency, TCR beta chains reportedly carried fewer deletions and N-nucleotide insertions.

For these TCRs, the target antigens are not known. The protocol was immunoSEQ multiplex PCR, while the TCRdb copy is restricted to in-frame clones and leaves out a portion. The sample has 15,000 to 16,000 clones. Specimen: peripheral blood mononuclear cells. The receptor source for this set is a human donor with common variable immunodeficiency.

On this clone itself: The sequenced fragment ends 3 residues before the CDR3 boundary, so the rest is inferred from the germline J gene. The chain uses TRBV30 and TRBJ1-4, with D perhaps matching TRBD1 (5 bases). The CDR3 covers 13 residues. The V gene's germline CDR1 is GTSNPN and CDR2 SVGIG (reference sequence). Between the trimmed V and J ends, which lost 2 bases and 9 bases, there was a span of 13 bases. The DNA read from the CDR3 is TGTGCCTGGAGTACCCCGGCAGGGCAAAAA. Residues: CAWSTPAGQK. From start to end, the CDR3 is CAWSTPAGQKLFF.

Notes on this clone: The sequence runs out 3 residues before the end of the CDR3; the remainder is reconstructed from the germline J gene. V is TRBV19 and J is TRBJ2-1; 12 nucleotides agree with TRBD2. Looked up from germline, CDR1 is LNHDA and CDR2 is SQIVND (reference sequence). The CDR3 loop spans 15 amino acids. Trimming took 4 bases from V and 7 from J; bases not matched to a gene: 5. The part of the CDR3 DNA that was read is TGTGCCAGTAGTACTACTAGCGGGAGGCTGAATGAG. Its translation: CASSTTSGRLNE. The CDR3 reads in full as CASSTTSGRLNEQFF.

As concerns this clone: The observed sequence ends 3 residues before the CDR3 terminus, with the missing tail filled in from the germline J gene. The V and J genes are TRBV20-1 and TRBJ1-2; D not resolved. The CDR3 is 10 amino acids. Germline loops: CDR1 DFQATT, CDR2 SNEGSKA (reference sequence). The CDR3 here is CSAREGGYTF. The sequenced CDR3 bases are TGCAGTGCTAGAGAAGGCGGC.

As for this clone: The sequenced fragment ends 3 residues before the CDR3 boundary, so the rest is inferred from the germline J gene. The chain links TRBV5-1 to TRBJ2-7, with 8 bases fitting TRBD1. Per germline, CDR1 SGHRS and CDR2 YFSETQ. This CDR3 is 15 amino acids long. V shed 0 bases and J 3 bases; nucleotides not matched to a gene: 5. CDR3 DNA, as far as it was read: TGCGCCAGCAGCTTGGATCAGGGGGCTGGCTACGAG. Protein product: CASSLDQGAGYE. The CDR3 in its entirety is CASSLDQGAGYEQYF.

A word on this clone: The read ends 3 residues early relative to the CDR3; the germline J gene fills the gap. V and J are TRBV18 and TRBJ2-7; 9 bases are shared with TRBD2. Germline loops: CDR1 KGHSH, CDR2 LQKENI. This CDR3 spans 16 amino acids. The V and J ends lost 0 bases and 3 bases, in that order; junction bases with no gene match: 6. The covered CDR3 bases are TGTGCCAGCTCACCACCGCAGGGACTAGCTCGCTACGAG. It codes for CASSPPQGLARYE. The entire CDR3 sequence reads CASSPPQGLARYEQYF.